A selection of T cell receptor beta chains follows, all from one sample in a study of T cell changes during pregnancy in multiple sclerosis. Generated by immunoSEQ multiplex PCR, the TCRdb table keeps only in-frame clones and is missing some. This sample has around 16,000 clones, with 75% to 85% found just once. The sample in question was CD8+ T cells from peripheral blood mononuclear cells, obtained after pregnancy. All receptors come from a female donor in good health, enrolled as a control in a pregnancy study. Each CDR3 is given with its conserved first and last residue. The D gene is left open where the match is weak. Rows may omit the clone size; those that give it use once, few, many or a size class.

d_call,v_call,clone_size,j_call,cdr3_aa,cdr3_nt
-,TRBV28,-,TRBJ1-5,CASSLKHPNQPQHF,TGTGCCAGCAGTTTAAAGCATCCCAATCAGCCCCAGCATTTT
-,TRBV7-6,-,TRBJ2-7,CASSPPQGSYEQYF,TGTGCCAGCAGCCCCCCACAGGGTTCCTACGAGCAGTACTTC
-,TRBV5-6,-,TRBJ1-4,CASSGTPRLNEKLFF,TGTGCCAGCAGCGGGACACCCCGGCTTAATGAAAAACTGTTTTTT
-,TRBV7-6,-,TRBJ1-4,CASSSDSQRANEKLFF,TGTGCCAGCAGCTCCGACAGCCAGCGGGCTAATGAAAAACTGTTTTTT
-,TRBV30,few,TRBJ1-5,CAWNSAATNQPQHF,TGTGCCTGGAACTCTGCTGCTACCAATCAGCCCCAGCATTTT
TRBD2,TRBV6-1,-,TRBJ2-3,CASSGISGGADTQYF,TGTGCCAGCAGTGGAATTAGCGGGGGAGCAGATACGCAGTATTTT
TRBD1,TRBV2,-,TRBJ1-5,CASGGQGARRQPQHF,TGTGCCAGCGGGGGGCAGGGGGCGCGTCGTCAGCCCCAGCATTTT
TRBD2,TRBV7-6,once,TRBJ2-1,CASSPRRGAQNNEQFF,TGTGCCAGCAGCCCGCGGCGGGGGGCCCAAAACAATGAGCAGTTCTTC
TRBD2,TRBV9,-,TRBJ2-3,CASSPDMRTSGSGTDTQYF,TGTGCCAGCAGCCCAGACATGAGGACTAGCGGGAGTGGGACAGATACGCAGTATTTT
-,TRBV5-1,-,TRBJ1-3,CASSLAQGSSGNTIYF,TGCGCCAGCAGCTTGGCCCAGGGAAGCTCTGGAAACACCATATATTTT
-,TRBV5-1,-,TRBJ2-7,CASSLGQGLGEQYF,TGCGCCAGCAGCTTGGGACAGGGACTGGGCGAGCAGTACTTC
TRBD2,TRBV13,-,TRBJ2-1,CASSLASGGPFSYNEQFF,TGTGCCAGCAGCTTAGCTAGCGGGGGGCCATTCTCCTACAATGAGCAGTTCTTC
-,TRBV30,-,TRBJ2-2,CAWSVRGLDTGELFF,TGTGCCTGGAGTGTACGGGGTCTCGACACCGGGGAGCTGTTTTTT
-,TRBV15,-,TRBJ1-1,CATSSRNTEAFF,TGTGCCACCAGCAGTCGTAACACTGAAGCTTTCTTT
TRBD1,TRBV30,-,TRBJ2-7,CAWTTGDTAYEQYF,TGTGCCTGGACGACAGGGGATACTGCCTACGAGCAGTACTTC
TRBD1,TRBV7-2,-,TRBJ1-1,CASSYTGGAFF,TGTGCCAGCAGCTATACAGGGGGAGCTTTCTTT
TRBD1,TRBV29-1,-,TRBJ2-1,CSAIGQGGYNEQFF,TGCAGCGCCATCGGACAGGGGGGGTACAATGAGCAGTTCTTC
TRBD1,TRBV27,-,TRBJ1-4,CASTGQVGEKLFF,TGTGCCAGCACGGGACAGGTTGGTGAAAAACTGTTTTTT
TRBD2,TRBV4-3,-,TRBJ2-1,CASSQDPFGDYQNNEQFF,TGCGCCAGCAGCCAAGACCCCTTTGGGGACTACCAGAACAATGAGCAGTTCTTC
TRBD1,TRBV7-9,-,TRBJ1-5,CASSSSHLQGVRGNQPQHF,TGTGCCAGCAGCTCAAGTCACTTACAGGGGGTCAGGGGCAATCAGCCCCAGCATTTT
-,TRBV4-3,-,TRBJ2-1,CASSKTSNPYNEQFF,TGCGCCAGCAGTAAAACTAGTAACCCCTACAATGAGCAGTTCTTC
-,TRBV15,-,TRBJ2-6,CATSSADSGANVLTF,TGTGCCACCAGCAGCGCGGATTCTGGGGCCAACGTCCTGACTTTC
TRBD1,TRBV19,-,TRBJ2-3,CASSTLPGQGTDTQYF,TGTGCCAGTAGTACCCTCCCGGGACAGGGCACAGATACGCAGTATTTT
TRBD1,TRBV6-4,-,TRBJ1-5,CASSDGTGGQPQHF,TGTGCCAGCAGTGACGGGACAGGGGGACAGCCCCAGCATTTT
-,TRBV21-1,-,TRBJ2-3,CASSKPGLAGGPDTQYF,TGTGCCAGCAGCAAACCGGGACTAGCGGGAGGGCCAGATACGCAGTATTTT
-,TRBV9,-,TRBJ1-2,CASSVGRLNYGYTF,TGTGCCAGCAGCGTAGGCAGGCTTAACTATGGCTACACCTTC
-,TRBV6-4,-,TRBJ1-1,CASSDVEGTEAFF,TGTGCCAGCAGTGACGTTGAGGGCACTGAAGCTTTCTTT
-,TRBV5-4,-,TRBJ2-5,CASSYRVEETQYF,TGTGCCAGCAGTTACAGGGTTGAAGAGACCCAGTACTTC
-,TRBV6-4,-,TRBJ1-1,CASSDSTTARIF,TGTGCCAGCAGTGACTCGACGACTGCTCGAATCTTT
TRBD1,TRBV4-2,-,TRBJ1-1,CASSARDRESEAFF,TGTGCCAGCAGCGCCCGGGACAGGGAATCTGAAGCTTTCTTT
TRBD1,TRBV6-1,-,TRBJ2-3,CASSDRTGGPDTQYF,TGTGCCAGCAGTGACCGGACAGGGGGCCCAGATACGCAGTATTTT
TRBD1,TRBV6-6,-,TRBJ2-7,CASTEPRQGYEQYF,TGTGCCAGCACCGAGCCCAGACAGGGGTACGAGCAGTACTTC
TRBD1,TRBV6-1,-,TRBJ2-1,CASVQTGSYNEQFF,TGTGCCAGCGTACAGACAGGGTCCTACAATGAGCAGTTCTTC
-,TRBV4-3,once,TRBJ2-3,CASSQVGPDRGFTDTQYF,TGCGCCAGCAGCCAAGTAGGACCGGACAGAGGCTTCACAGATACGCAGTATTTT
-,TRBV6-5,-,TRBJ2-1,CASSYALYNEQFF,TGTGCCAGCAGTTACGCCCTATACAATGAGCAGTTCTTC
-,TRBV21-1,-,TRBJ2-3,CASSPAYQDRGRDTQYF,TGTGCCAGCAGCCCCGCCTACCAAGACAGGGGGCGAGATACGCAGTATTTT
-,TRBV4-3,-,TRBJ1-4,CASSQERKGKLFF,TGCGCCAGCAGCCAAGAGAGGAAAGGAAAACTGTTTTTT
TRBD2,TRBV10-3,-,TRBJ2-7,CAIRSGGSSYEQYF,TGTGCCATCAGGAGCGGGGGGAGCTCCTACGAGCAGTACTTC
-,TRBV27,-,TRBJ1-1,CASSLTPTMNTEAFF,TGTGCCAGCAGTCTGACACCGACCATGAACACTGAAGCTTTCTTT
-,TRBV6-5,-,TRBJ2-7,CASPILEQYF,TGTGCCAGTCCGATACTGGAGCAGTACTTC
-,TRBV12-5,-,TRBJ1-5,CASGLTASATRQPQHF,TGTGCTAGTGGTTTGACGGCCTCAGCGACCCGCCAGCCCCAGCATTTT
-,TRBV6-6,medium-sized,TRBJ1-1,CASSYSEGENTEAFF,TGTGCCAGCAGTTACTCAGAGGGGGAGAACACTGAAGCTTTCTTT
-,TRBV6-5,-,TRBJ1-1,CASSYGFRENTEAFF,TGTGCCAGCAGTTACGGTTTCAGGGAGAACACTGAAGCTTTCTTT
-,TRBV7-6,-,TRBJ2-5,CASSSPWGRDETQYF,TGTGCCAGCAGCTCCCCGTGGGGGCGTGATGAGACCCAGTACTTC